This T cell receptor beta chain is drawn from a study of Ad26.COV2.S vaccination and SARS-CoV-2 variants. Overall study results and limits: The placebo group had lower spike-specific TCR breadth than the vaccine recipients did. Responses of spike-specific T cells (both CD8+ and CD4+) reportedly showed substantial breadth after vaccination.

In regard to this clone: Its cognate antigen is unknown.

Repertoires were generated with immunoSEQ multiplex PCR, while TCRdb's copy carries only in-frame clones and drops some. The table lists more than 150,000 clones, around 88% of them singletons, with under 7.5% in the top ten. V was clipped by 6 bases and J by 6 bases; unmatched bases: 21. The CDR3 sequence is 20 residues long. The sequence came from a human donor who had recovered from COVID-19. The sample in question was peripheral blood, obtained after recovery from COVID-19. The chain couples TRBV23-1 to TRBJ1-5, with 12 positions matching TRBD1. TRBV23-1 is marked as an open reading frame, function uncertain. The CDR3 DNA reads as TGCGCCAGCAGCCCAAGGCGGGGACAGGGGGCGAGTAATGAAGGTCAGCCCCAGCATTTT. Its translation: CASSPRRGQGASNEGQPQHF.